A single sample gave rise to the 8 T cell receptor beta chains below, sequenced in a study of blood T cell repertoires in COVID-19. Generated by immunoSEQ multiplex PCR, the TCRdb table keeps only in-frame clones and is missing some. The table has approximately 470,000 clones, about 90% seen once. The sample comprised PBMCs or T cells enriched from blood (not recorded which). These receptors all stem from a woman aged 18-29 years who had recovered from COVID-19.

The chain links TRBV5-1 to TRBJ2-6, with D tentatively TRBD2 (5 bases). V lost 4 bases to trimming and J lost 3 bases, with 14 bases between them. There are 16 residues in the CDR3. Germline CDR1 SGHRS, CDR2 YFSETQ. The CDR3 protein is CASSMPAGGGANVLTF. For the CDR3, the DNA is TGCGCCAGCAGCATGCCCGCGGGCGGTGGGGCCAACGTCCTGACTTTC. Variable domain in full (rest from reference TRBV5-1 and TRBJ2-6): KAGVTQTPRYLIKTRGQQVTLSCSPISGHRSVSWYQQTPGQGLQFLFEYFSETQRNKGNFPGRFSGRQFSNSRSEMNVSTLELGDSALYLCASSMPAGGGANVLTFGAGSRLTVL.

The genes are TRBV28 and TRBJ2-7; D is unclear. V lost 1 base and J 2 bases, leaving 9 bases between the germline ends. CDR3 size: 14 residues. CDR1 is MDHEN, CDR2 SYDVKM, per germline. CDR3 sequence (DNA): TGTGCCAGCAGTTTATTAGGCGGCACCTACGAGCAGTACTTC. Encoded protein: CASSLLGGTYEQYF.

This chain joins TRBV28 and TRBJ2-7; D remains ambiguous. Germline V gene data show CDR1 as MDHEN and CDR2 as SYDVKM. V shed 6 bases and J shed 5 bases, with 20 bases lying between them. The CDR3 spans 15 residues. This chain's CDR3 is CASRGSGRWLDEQYF. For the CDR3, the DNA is TGTGCCAGCAGAGGTTCCGGCCGGTGGCTAGACGAGCAGTACTTC.

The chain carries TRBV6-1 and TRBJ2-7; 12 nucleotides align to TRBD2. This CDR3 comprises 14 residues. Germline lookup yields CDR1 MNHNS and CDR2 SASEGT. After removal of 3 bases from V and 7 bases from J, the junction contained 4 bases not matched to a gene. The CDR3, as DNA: TGTGCCAGCAGTGAGCTAGCGGGGGGGAGAGAGCAGTACTTC. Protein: CASSELAGGREQYF.

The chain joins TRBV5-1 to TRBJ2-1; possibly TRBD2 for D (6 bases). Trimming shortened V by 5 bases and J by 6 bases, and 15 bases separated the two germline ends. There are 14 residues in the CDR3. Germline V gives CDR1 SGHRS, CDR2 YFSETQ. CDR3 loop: CASRGTGVGNEQFF. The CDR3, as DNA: TGCGCCAGCAGGGGGACGGGGGTCGGCAATGAGCAGTTCTTC.

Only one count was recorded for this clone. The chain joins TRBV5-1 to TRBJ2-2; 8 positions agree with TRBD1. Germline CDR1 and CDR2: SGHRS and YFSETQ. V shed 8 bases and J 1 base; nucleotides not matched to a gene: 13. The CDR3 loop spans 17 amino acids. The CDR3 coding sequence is TGCGCCAGTGGAAGTAGTCCCGGGACAGGGAACACCGGGGAGCTGTTTTTT. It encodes CASGSSPGTGNTGELFF.

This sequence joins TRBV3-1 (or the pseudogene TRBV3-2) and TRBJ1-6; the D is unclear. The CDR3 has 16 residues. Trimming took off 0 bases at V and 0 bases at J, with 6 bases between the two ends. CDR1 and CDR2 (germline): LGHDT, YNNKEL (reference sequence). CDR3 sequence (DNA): TGTGCCAGCAGCCAAGATGAGAGCTCCTATAATTCACCCCTCCACTTT. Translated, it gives CASSQDESSYNSPLHF.

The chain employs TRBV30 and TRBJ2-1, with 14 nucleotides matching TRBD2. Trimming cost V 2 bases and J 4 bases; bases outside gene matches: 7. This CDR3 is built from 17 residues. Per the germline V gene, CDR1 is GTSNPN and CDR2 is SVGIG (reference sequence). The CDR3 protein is CAWSPGTSGGSYNEQFF. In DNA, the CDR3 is TGTGCCTGGAGTCCCGGGACTAGCGGGGGATCGTACAATGAGCAGTTCTTC.